This entry lists 14 T cell receptor beta chains sequenced from one sample in a study of tumor-infiltrating lymphocytes in localized non-small cell lung cancer. Method: immunoSEQ multiplex PCR; TCRdb's copy keeps in-frame clones and lacks some. The sample gives around 25,000 clones, approximately 59% of which show up once; 5% to 6% is in the top ten. Sequenced sample: lung tumor tissue. Receptors originate from a human donor with non-small cell lung cancer.

The chain carries TRBV5-4 and TRBJ1-4; 7 bases line up with TRBD1. Trimming at V came to 8 bases and at J to 8 bases, leaving 12 bases not matched to a gene. The germline V gene has CDR1 SGHNT and CDR2 YYREEE (reference sequence). CDR3 length: 14 amino acids. The CDR3 reads CASHTTGSGEKLFF. CDR3 coding DNA: TGTGCCAGTCATACGACAGGGTCGGGGGAAAAACTGTTTTTT.

Relative to its sample, this clone is large. The J gene is TRBJ1-2, the V gene TRBV5-1; D is possibly TRBD1 (5 bases). Germline V lookup: CDR1 SGHRS, CDR2 YFSETQ. This CDR3 contains 14 residues. The V end was cut by 1 base, the J end by 8 bases, with 15 bases between. For the CDR3, the DNA is TGCGCCAGCAGCTTGACCGGGACGTTTGAGGGCTACACCTTC. It is translated as CASSLTGTFEGYTF. Supplemented by reference TRBV5-1 and TRBJ1-2, the full variable domain reads KAGVTQTPRYLIKTRGQQVTLSCSPISGHRSVSWYQQTPGQGLQFLFEYFSETQRNKGNFPGRFSGRQFSNSRSEMNVSTLELGDSALYLCASSLTGTFEGYTFGSGTRLTVV.

The gene calls are TRBV6-5 and TRBJ2-5; 7 bases agree with TRBD1. The tail of the sequence fits TRBJ2-7 better, so the J call may be wrong. Per the germline V gene, CDR1 is MNHEY and CDR2 is SVGAGI. The CDR3 is 15 amino acids. CDR3 coding DNA: TGTGCCAGCAGTTACGTTGGGACAGAAGCCCGCGAGCAGTACTTC. This translates into CASSYVGTEAREQYF.

The chain is built from TRBV30 and TRBJ1-1; 7 nucleotides agree with TRBD1. Germline V CDR1 and CDR2: GTSNPN, SVGIG (reference sequence). The J segment lost 9 bases and the V segment lost 2 bases, leaving 15 bases of the junction unmatched. The CDR3 consists of 15 residues. This CDR3 reads CAWSFKRGLSTQAFF. CDR3 DNA sequence: TGTGCCTGGAGTTTCAAGAGGGGGCTCTCGACGCAAGCTTTCTTT.

V gene TRBV6-6 combines with J gene TRBJ1-5; 7 bases line up with TRBD1. The CDR3 is 13 amino acids. J was trimmed by 7 bases and V by 5 bases; bases with no gene match: 5. In germline, CDR1 is MNHNY, CDR2 SVGAGI (reference sequence). The CDR3 loop reads CASSTGEGQPQHF. For the CDR3, the DNA is TGTGCCAGCAGTACAGGGGAGGGACAGCCCCAGCATTTT.

The table lists this clone with a count of one. V is TRBV19 and J is TRBJ1-1, with TRBD1 as a possible D gene (5 bases). V was clipped by 8 bases and J by 9 bases, with 13 bases between them. The CDR3 is 11 residues long. The germline V gene has CDR1 LNHDA and CDR2 SQIVND (reference sequence). The CDR3: CASGGVQQAFF. CDR3 in DNA: TGTGCCAGTGGGGGGGTCCAGCAAGCTTTCTTT.

The rearrangement links TRBV19 to TRBJ1-1; D is unresolved. Germline values: CDR1 LNHDA, CDR2 SQIVND (reference sequence). Between the trimmed V and J ends, which lost 5 bases and 5 bases, there was a span of 12 bases. This CDR3 region has 13 residues. The CDR3 DNA reads as TGTGCCAGTAGTCCGGGCCCTAGGACTGAAGCTTTCTTT. As protein: CASSPGPRTEAFF.

This clone was found a few times. The V call is TRBV4-1, the J call TRBJ2-3; 8 nucleotides match TRBD1. V was clipped by 4 bases and J by 2 bases; unmatched bases: 14. Germline assignment: CDR1 MGHRA and CDR2 YSYEKL. This CDR3 comprises 18 residues. CDR3 amino acids: CASSRKTGGWADTDTQYF. CDR3 in DNA: TGCGCCAGCAGCCGTAAAACAGGGGGGTGGGCTGACACAGATACGCAGTATTTT.

The chain combines TRBV5-1 with TRBJ2-3; 9 nucleotides match TRBD2. Germline V gene data show CDR1 as SGHRS and CDR2 as YFSETQ. V trimming: 4 bases; J trimming: 3 bases; junction bases outside the gene matches: 12. This CDR3 has 17 amino acids. The CDR3 DNA reads as TGCGCCAGCAGCCTCACCTTAGCGGGAGTTGGGACAGATACGCAGTATTTT. Protein sequence: CASSLTLAGVGTDTQYF.

This clone is labeled as medium-sized. The chain is built from TRBV5-1 and TRBJ2-1, with 10 bases that match TRBD2. Germline trimming cut 3 bases from V and 8 bases from J; bases unmatched to any gene: 11. Per germline, CDR1 SGHRS and CDR2 YFSETQ. The CDR3 covers 16 residues. CDR3 loop: CASSYIAGGFLDEQFF. The CDR3 DNA reads as TGCGCCAGCAGCTATATAGCGGGAGGATTTTTGGATGAGCAGTTCTTC.

In DNA, the CDR3 is TGTGCCAGCTCAACAGACTCCTACGAGCAGTACTTC. It translates to CASSTDSYEQYF. The chain recombines TRBV18 with TRBJ2-7; D remains unclear. The V end was cut by 5 bases, the J end by 0 bases, with 5 bases between. The CDR3 totals 12 residues. CDR1 KGHSH and CDR2 LQKENI come from the germline V gene.

The CDR3 region has the DNA TGTGCCAGCAGTGATGGGACAGGGGACGAAAAACTGTTTTTT. Translation: CASSDGTGDEKLFF. This chain joins TRBV6-1 and TRBJ1-4, with 10 bases aligning to TRBD1. J lost 8 bases, V lost 3 bases, and 3 bases had no gene match. Germline V gene data show CDR1 as MNHNS and CDR2 as SASEGT. The CDR3 is 14 residues long.

The gene calls are TRBV5-1 and TRBJ2-7, with TRBD1 matching over 12 bases. The CDR3 is 14 amino acids. The germline V gene has CDR1 SGHRS and CDR2 YFSETQ. The V segment lost 5 bases and the J segment 4 bases; nucleotides outside the gene matches: 4. CDR3 sequence reads: CASRGQGAIYEQYF. As DNA, the CDR3 is TGCGCCAGCAGGGGACAGGGGGCGATTTACGAGCAGTACTTC.

The chain recombines TRBV2 with TRBJ2-2; D possibly uses TRBD1 or TRBD2 (6 bases each). The V gene lost 2 bases and the J gene lost 2 bases, with 15 bases spanning the gap. CDR3 length: 17 amino acids. The germline CDR1 and CDR2 sequences are SNHLY and FYNNEI. The CDR3 bases are TGTGCCAGCAGTGAATTGGGGGGCGCCGGCAACACCGGGGAGCTGTTTTTT. It specifies CASSELGGAGNTGELFF. The entire variable domain, with the rest obtained from reference TRBV2 and TRBJ2-2, is as follows: EPEVTQTPSHQVTQMGQEVILRCVPISNHLYFYWYRQILGQKVEFLVSFYNNEISEKSEIFDDQFSVERPDGSNFTLKIRSTKLEDSAMYFCASSELGGAGNTGELFFGEGSRLTVL.